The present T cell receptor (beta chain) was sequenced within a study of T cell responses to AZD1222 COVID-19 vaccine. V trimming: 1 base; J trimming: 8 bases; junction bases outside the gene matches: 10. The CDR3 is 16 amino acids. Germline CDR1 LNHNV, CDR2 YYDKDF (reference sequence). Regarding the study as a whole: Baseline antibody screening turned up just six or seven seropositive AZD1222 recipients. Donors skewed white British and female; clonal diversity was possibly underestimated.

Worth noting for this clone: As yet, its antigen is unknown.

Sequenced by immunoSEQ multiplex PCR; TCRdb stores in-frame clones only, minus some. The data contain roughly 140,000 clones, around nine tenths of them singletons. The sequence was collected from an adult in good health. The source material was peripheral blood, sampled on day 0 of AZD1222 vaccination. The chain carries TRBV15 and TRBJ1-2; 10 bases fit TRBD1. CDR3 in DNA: TGTGCCACCAGCAGAGGCCGACAGGGGGCAATGGGAGGCTACACCTTC. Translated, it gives CATSRGRQGAMGGYTF. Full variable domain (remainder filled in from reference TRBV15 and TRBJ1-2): DAMVIQNPRYQVTQFGKPVTLSCSQTLNHNVMYWYQQKSSQAPKLLFHYYDKDFNNEADTPDNFQSRRPNTSFCFLDIRSPGLGDTAMYLCATSRGRQGAMGGYTFGSGTRLTVV.